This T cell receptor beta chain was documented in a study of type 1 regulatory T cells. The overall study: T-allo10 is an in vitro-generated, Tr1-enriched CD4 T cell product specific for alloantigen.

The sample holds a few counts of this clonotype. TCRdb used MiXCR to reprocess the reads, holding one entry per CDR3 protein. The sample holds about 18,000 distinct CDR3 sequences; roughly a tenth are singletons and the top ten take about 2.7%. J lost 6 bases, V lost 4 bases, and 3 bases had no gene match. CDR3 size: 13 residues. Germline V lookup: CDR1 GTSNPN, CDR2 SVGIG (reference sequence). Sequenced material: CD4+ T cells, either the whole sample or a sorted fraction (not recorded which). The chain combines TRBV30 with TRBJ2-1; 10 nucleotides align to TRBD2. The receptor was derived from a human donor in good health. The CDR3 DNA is TGTGCCTGGACCGGACTAGCGGCCAATGAGCAGTTCTTC. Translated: CAWTGLAANEQFF.